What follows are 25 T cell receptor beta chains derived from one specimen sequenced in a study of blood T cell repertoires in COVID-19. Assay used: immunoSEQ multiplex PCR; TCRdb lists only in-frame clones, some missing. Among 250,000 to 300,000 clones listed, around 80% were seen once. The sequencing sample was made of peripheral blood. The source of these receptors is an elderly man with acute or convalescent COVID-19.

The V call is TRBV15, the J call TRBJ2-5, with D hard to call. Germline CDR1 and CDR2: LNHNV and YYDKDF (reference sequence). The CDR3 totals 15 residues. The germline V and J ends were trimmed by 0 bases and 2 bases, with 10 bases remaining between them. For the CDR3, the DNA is TGTGCCACCAGCAGAGATCCGGGTAATCAAGAGACCCAGTACTTC. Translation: CATSRDPGNQETQYF.

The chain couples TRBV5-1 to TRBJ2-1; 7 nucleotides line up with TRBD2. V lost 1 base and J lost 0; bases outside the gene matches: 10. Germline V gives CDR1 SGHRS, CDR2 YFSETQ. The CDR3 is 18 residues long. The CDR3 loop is CASSLYSGQTPSYNEQFF. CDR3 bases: TGCGCCAGCAGCTTGTATAGCGGGCAAACCCCCTCCTACAATGAGCAGTTCTTC.

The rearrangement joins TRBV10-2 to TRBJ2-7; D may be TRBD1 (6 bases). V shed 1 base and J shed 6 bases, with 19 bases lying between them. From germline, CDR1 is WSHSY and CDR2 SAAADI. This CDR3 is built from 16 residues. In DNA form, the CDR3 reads TGCGCCAGCAGTGAGTATTCGGCAGGGGTGGGTCGCGAGCAGTACTTC. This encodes CASSEYSAGVGREQYF.

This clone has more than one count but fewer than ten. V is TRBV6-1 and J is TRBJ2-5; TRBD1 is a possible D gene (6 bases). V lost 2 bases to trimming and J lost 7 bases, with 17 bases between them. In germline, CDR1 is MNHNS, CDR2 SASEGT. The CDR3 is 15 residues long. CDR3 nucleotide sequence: TGTGCCAGCAGTGAAATTTGGACAGTGGAGGCGACCCAGTACTTC. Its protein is CASSEIWTVEATQYF.

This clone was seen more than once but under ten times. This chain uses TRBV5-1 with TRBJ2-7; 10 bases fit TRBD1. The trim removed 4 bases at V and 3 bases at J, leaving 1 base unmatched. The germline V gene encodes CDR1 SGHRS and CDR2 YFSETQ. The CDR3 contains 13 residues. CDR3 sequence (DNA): TGCGCCAGCAGCGGGACAGGGGACTACGAGCAGTACTTC. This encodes CASSGTGDYEQYF.

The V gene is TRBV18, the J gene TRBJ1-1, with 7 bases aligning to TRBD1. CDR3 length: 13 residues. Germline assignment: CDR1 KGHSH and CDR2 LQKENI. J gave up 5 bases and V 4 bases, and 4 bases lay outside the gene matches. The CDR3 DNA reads TGTGCCAGCTCACAGGACAGGAGAACTGAAGCTTTCTTT. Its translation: CASSQDRRTEAFF.

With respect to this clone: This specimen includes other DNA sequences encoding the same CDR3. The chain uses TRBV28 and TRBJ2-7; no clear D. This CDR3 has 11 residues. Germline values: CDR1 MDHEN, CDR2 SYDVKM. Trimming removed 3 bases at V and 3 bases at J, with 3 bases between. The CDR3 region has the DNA TGTGCCAGCAGTTTCCGCTACGAGCAGTACTTC. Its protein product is CASSFRYEQYF.

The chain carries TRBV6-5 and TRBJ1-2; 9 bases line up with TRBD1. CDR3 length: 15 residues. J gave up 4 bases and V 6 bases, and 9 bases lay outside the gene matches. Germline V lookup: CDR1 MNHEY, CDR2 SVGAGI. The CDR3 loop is CASSQSGQGSYGYTF. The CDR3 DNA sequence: TGTGCCAGCAGCCAGTCGGGACAGGGTAGCTATGGCTACACCTTC.

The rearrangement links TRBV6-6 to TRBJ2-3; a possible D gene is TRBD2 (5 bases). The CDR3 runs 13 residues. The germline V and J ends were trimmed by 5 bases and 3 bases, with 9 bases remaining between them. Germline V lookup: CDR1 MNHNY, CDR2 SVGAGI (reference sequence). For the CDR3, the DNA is TGTGCCAGCAGTGTACGGAGGACAGATACGCAGTATTTT. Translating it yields CASSVRRTDTQYF.

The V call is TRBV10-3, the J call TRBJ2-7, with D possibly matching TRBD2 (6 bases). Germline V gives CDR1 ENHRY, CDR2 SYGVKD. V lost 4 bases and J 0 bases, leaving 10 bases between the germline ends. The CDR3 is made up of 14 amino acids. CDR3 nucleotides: TGTGCCATCAGTGTAGCGGAGAGCTCCTACGAGCAGTACTTC. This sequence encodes CAISVAESSYEQYF.

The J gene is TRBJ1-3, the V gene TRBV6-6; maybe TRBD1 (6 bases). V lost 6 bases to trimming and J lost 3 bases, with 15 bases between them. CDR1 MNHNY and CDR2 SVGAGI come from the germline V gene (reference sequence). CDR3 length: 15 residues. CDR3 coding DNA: TGTGCCAGCAGACCCGGACAGAATTATGGAAACACCATATATTTT. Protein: CASRPGQNYGNTIYF.

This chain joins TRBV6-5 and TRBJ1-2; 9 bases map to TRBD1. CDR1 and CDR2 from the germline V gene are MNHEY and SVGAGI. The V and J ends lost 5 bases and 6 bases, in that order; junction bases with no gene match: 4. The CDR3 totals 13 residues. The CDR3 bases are TGTGCCAGCAGTCTCGACAGGGGGAATGGCTACACCTTC. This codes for CASSLDRGNGYTF.

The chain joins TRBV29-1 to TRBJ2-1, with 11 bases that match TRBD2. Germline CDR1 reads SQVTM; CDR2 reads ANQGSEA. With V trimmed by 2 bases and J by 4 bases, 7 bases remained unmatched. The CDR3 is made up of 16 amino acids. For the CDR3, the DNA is TGCAGCGTTGAATACGGGACTAGCGGAGTATACAATGAGCAGTTCTTC. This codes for CSVEYGTSGVYNEQFF.

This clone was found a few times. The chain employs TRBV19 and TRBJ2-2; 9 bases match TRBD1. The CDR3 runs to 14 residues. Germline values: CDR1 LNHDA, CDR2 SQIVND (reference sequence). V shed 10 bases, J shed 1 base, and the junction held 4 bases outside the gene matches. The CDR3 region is CATRGQGNTGELFF. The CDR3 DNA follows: TGTGCCACCAGGGGACAGGGGAACACCGGGGAGCTGTTTTTT.

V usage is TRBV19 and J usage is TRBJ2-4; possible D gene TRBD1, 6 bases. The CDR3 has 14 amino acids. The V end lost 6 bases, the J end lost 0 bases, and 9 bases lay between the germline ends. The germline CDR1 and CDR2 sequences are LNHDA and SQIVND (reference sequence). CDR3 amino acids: CASSKGGAKNIQYF. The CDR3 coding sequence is TGTGCCAGTAGCAAAGGGGGAGCCAAAAACATTCAGTACTTC.

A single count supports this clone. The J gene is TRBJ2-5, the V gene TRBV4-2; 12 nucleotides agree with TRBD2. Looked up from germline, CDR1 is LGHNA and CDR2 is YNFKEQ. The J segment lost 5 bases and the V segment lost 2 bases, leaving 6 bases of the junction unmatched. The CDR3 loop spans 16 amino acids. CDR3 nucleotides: TGTGCCAGCAGCCAACCCTCTAGCGGGGGGGGTGAGACCCAGTACTTC. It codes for CASSQPSSGGGETQYF.

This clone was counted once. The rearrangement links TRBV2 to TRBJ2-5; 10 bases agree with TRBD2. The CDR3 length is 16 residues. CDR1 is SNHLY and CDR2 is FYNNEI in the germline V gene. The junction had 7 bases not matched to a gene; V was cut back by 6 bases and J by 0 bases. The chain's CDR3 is CASRYLAGAYQETQYF. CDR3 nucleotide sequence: TGTGCCAGCAGGTACCTAGCGGGAGCTTACCAAGAGACCCAGTACTTC.

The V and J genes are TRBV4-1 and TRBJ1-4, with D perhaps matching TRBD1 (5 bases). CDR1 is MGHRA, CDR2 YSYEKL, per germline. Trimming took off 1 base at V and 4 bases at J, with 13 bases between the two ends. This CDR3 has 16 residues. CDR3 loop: CASSQVLTGRNEKLFF. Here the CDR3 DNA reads TGCGCCAGCAGCCAAGTTCTCACAGGACGTAATGAAAAACTGTTTTTT.

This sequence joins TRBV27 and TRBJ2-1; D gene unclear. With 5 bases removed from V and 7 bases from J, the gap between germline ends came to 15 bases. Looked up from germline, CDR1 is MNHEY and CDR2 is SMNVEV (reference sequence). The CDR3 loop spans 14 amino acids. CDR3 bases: TGTGCCAGCAGTCCCACCCCCTTACTTAATGAGCAGTTCTTC. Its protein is CASSPTPLLNEQFF.

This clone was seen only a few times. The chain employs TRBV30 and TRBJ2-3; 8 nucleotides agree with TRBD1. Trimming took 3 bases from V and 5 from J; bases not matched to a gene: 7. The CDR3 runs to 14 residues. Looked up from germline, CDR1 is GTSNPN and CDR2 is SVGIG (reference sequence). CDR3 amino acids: CAWSPGGGGDTQYF. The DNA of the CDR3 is TGTGCCTGGAGCCCAGGGGGCGGTGGAGATACGCAGTATTTT.

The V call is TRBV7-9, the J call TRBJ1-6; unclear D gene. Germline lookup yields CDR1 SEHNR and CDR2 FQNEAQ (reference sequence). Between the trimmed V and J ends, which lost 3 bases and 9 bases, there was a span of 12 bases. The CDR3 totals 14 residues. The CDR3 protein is CASSFGGQGSPLHF. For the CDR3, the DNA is TGTGCCAGCAGCTTTGGAGGGCAAGGTTCACCCCTCCACTTT. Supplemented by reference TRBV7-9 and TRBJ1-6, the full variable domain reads DTGVSQNPRHKITKRGQNVTFRCDPISEHNRLYWYRQTLGQGPEFLTYFQNEAQLEKSRLLSDRFSAERPKGSFSTLEIQRTEQGDSAMYLCASSFGGQGSPLHFGNGTRLTVT.

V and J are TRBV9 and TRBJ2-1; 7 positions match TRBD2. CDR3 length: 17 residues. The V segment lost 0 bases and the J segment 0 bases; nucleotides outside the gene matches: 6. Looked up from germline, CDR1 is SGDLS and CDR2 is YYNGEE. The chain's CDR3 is CASSVAGGDLSYNEQFF. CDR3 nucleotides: TGTGCCAGCAGCGTAGCTGGGGGGGACCTCTCCTACAATGAGCAGTTCTTC.

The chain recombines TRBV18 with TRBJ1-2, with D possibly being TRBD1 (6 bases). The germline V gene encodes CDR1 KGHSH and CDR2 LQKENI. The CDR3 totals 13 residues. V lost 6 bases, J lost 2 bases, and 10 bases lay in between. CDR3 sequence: CASSRQDNYGYTF. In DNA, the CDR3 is TGTGCCAGCTCTCGACAGGACAACTATGGCTACACCTTC.

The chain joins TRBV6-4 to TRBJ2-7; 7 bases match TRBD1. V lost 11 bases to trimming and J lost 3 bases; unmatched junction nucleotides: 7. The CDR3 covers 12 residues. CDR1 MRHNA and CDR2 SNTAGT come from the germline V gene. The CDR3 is CAARDRDYEQYF. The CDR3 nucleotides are TGTGCCGCCCGGGACAGAGACTACGAGCAGTACTTC.

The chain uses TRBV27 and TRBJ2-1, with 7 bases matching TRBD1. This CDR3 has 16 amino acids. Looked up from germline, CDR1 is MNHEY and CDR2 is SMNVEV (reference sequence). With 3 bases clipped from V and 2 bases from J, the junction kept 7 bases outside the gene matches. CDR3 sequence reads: CASSFRQGIAYNEQFF. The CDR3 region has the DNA TGTGCCAGCAGTTTCCGACAGGGCATTGCCTACAATGAGCAGTTCTTC.